Below are 29 T cell receptor beta chains sequenced from a single sample in a study of blood T cell repertoires in COVID-19 (dated by TCRdb to about 2020). Library generation was performed with the immunoSEQ multiplex PCR assay. The table was pulled from immuneACCESS by TCRdb, which kept in-frame rearrangements only. Such tables lose some clones; where checked, under half of the loss comes from unresolved V genes, and the rest has no known cause. This sample comprises 200,000 to 300,000 clones, just under 85% of them detected only once. Of the sample, roughly 6.4% is held by the ten largest clones. Sequencing input: peripheral blood. These receptors were collected from an older woman with active or convalescent COVID-19.

This sequence joins TRBV7-8 and TRBJ2-1; 8 nucleotides line up with TRBD1. The germline V gene has CDR1 SGHVS and CDR2 FQNEAQ. The trim removed 5 bases at V and 2 bases at J, leaving 5 bases unmatched. The CDR3 has 15 residues. CDR3 residues: CASSRTGSPYNEQFF. The CDR3 nucleotides are TGTGCCAGCAGCAGGACAGGGTCCCCCTACAATGAGCAGTTCTTC.

Only one count was recorded for this clone. The V gene is TRBV28, the J gene TRBJ2-7; 11 nucleotides line up with TRBD2. With V trimmed by 1 base and J by 2 bases, 4 bases remained unmatched. This CDR3 is 16 amino acids long. Germline V lookup: CDR1 MDHEN, CDR2 SYDVKM. The chain's CDR3 is CASSLSPSGGPYEQYV. CDR3 in DNA: TGTGCCAGCAGTTTATCTCCTAGCGGGGGGCCCTACGAGCAGTACGTC.

This chain joins TRBV5-1 and TRBJ2-5; the match to TRBD2 covers 12 bases. The CDR3 loop spans 18 amino acids. Germline assignment: CDR1 SGHRS and CDR2 YFSETQ. V trimming: 0 bases; J trimming: 0 bases; junction bases outside the gene matches: 6. This CDR3 reads CASSLAASGGGYQETQYF. The CDR3 DNA sequence: TGCGCCAGCAGCTTGGCTGCTAGCGGGGGGGGGTACCAAGAGACCCAGTACTTC.

The chain carries TRBV12-3 or TRBV12-4 and TRBJ2-1; 7 bases align to TRBD1. The CDR3 runs to 13 residues. The V and J ends lost 6 bases and 6 bases, in that order; junction bases with no gene match: 5. The CDR3 loop is CASSLTGLNEQFF. CDR3 nucleotide sequence: TGTGCCAGCAGCCTGACAGGGCTCAATGAGCAGTTCTTC.

This chain links TRBV27 with TRBJ2-1, with TRBD1 identical over 8 bases. Per the germline V gene, CDR1 is MNHEY and CDR2 is SMNVEV (reference sequence). J was trimmed by 7 bases and V by 7 bases; bases with no gene match: 9. This CDR3 region has 14 residues. CDR3 loop: CASKRQGLGNEQFF. The CDR3 nucleotides read TGTGCCAGCAAAAGACAGGGGCTGGGGAATGAGCAGTTCTTC.

V and J are TRBV19 and TRBJ2-4, with 15 nucleotides matching TRBD2. V was pared by 3 bases and J by 5 bases, with 8 bases of the junction left unmatched. Germline CDR1 reads LNHDA; CDR2 reads SQIVND (reference sequence). The CDR3 has 18 residues. CDR3 coding DNA: TGTGCCAGTAGTATTCTCCGGGGACTAGCGGGAGGCCAAAACATTCAGTACTTC. Its protein is CASSILRGLAGGQNIQYF.

This chain connects TRBV4-1 to TRBJ2-1, with TRBD2 identical over 14 bases. CDR3 length: 18 amino acids. CDR1 is MGHRA, CDR2 YSYEKL, per germline. V trimming: 4 bases; J trimming: 5 bases; junction bases outside the gene matches: 10. CDR3 nucleotides: TGCGCCAGCAGCCTTTTACCGGGACTAGCGGGAGACCACAATGAGCAGTTCTTC. Translating it yields CASSLLPGLAGDHNEQFF.

The V gene is TRBV7-8, the J gene TRBJ2-7; D uncertain. The V and J ends lost 4 bases and 2 bases respectively, with 9 bases between them. Germline values: CDR1 SGHVS, CDR2 FQNEAQ. This CDR3 is 13 amino acids long. Written as DNA, the CDR3 is TGTGCCAGCAGCTCCATAGTCCCCTACGAGCAGTACGTC. Translating it yields CASSSIVPYEQYV.

The chain employs TRBV30 and TRBJ1-1; D remains unclear. The CDR3 contains 12 residues. V was cut by 4 bases and J by 1 base, with 7 bases left in between. The germline gives CDR1 GTSNPN, CDR2 SVGIG (reference sequence). This CDR3 is CAWTQTNTEAFF. The CDR3 nucleotides read TGTGCCTGGACACAGACGAACACTGAAGCTTTCTTT.

The chain joins TRBV6-1 to TRBJ1-4; 9 bases align to TRBD1. The CDR3 is 17 residues long. Germline values: CDR1 MNHNS, CDR2 SASEGT. V trimming: 0 bases; J trimming: 5 bases; junction bases outside the gene matches: 7. DNA of the CDR3: TGTGCCAGCAGTGAAGCCCCTCCCGGGACAGGGAATGAAAAACTGTTTTTT. This encodes CASSEAPPGTGNEKLFF.

This clone came up a few times. This chain connects TRBV21-1 to TRBJ2-1; whether TRBD1, the table's D call, matches the DNA was not checked. TRBV21-1 is given as a pseudogene. The CDR3 runs to 17 residues. In DNA form, the CDR3 reads TGTGCCAGCAGCAATCCCCCCCTGGCGACACCCTACAATGAGCAGTTCTTC. It encodes CASSNPPLATPYNEQFF.

As DNA, the CDR3 is TGTGCCAGCAGTGAAGCAGGGGACTACTATGGCTACACCTTC. It translates to CASSEAGDYYGYTF. The V and J genes are TRBV6-1 and TRBJ1-2, with a weak D call TRBD1 (5 bases). The CDR3 runs 14 residues. The V gene lost 0 bases and the J gene lost 3 bases, with 8 bases spanning the gap. CDR1 and CDR2 (germline): MNHNS, SASEGT.

The chain has TRBV28 and TRBJ1-4, with a weak D call TRBD1 (5 bases). Germline lookup yields CDR1 MDHEN and CDR2 SYDVKM. V lost 4 bases, J lost 8 bases, and 20 bases lay in between. The CDR3 loop spans 16 amino acids. CDR3: CASSSRSGIEWEKLFF. In nucleotides, the CDR3 is TGTGCCAGCAGTTCCCGGTCAGGGATTGAGTGGGAAAAACTGTTTTTT.

This sequence joins TRBV5-1 and TRBJ2-7; TRBD1 aligns across 7 bases. This CDR3 has 14 amino acids. V gave up 4 bases and J gave up 0 bases; unmatched junction bases: 4. The V gene's germline CDR1 is SGHRS and CDR2 YFSETQ. The CDR3 DNA reads TGCGCCAGCAGCGCGGACAGGTTCTCCTACGAGCAGTACTTC. Protein product: CASSADRFSYEQYF.

The genes are TRBV6-4 and TRBJ2-1; D call uncertain. Germline CDR1 and CDR2: MRHNA and SNTAGT. V was clipped by 0 bases and J by 6 bases, with 15 bases between them. This CDR3 has 16 residues. Written as DNA, the CDR3 is TGTGCCAGCAGTGACTCGCCAGATGCGGCGTTCAATGAGCAGTTCTTC. Translation: CASSDSPDAAFNEQFF.

The chain joins TRBV18 to TRBJ2-5; maybe TRBD2 (6 bases). V lost 6 bases and J lost 4, with 21 bases in between. The CDR3 runs to 16 residues. Germline CDR1 reads KGHSH; CDR2 reads LQKENI. Here the CDR3 DNA reads TGTGCCAGCTCTCTCCTTGGCGGGGCTCCGGGAGAGACCCAGTACTTC. Translating gives CASSLLGGAPGETQYF. The full variable domain, rest sourced from reference TRBV18 and TRBJ2-5, is NAGVMQNPRHLVRRRGQEARLRCSPMKGHSHVYWYRQLPEEGLKFMVYLQKENIIDESGMPKERFSAEFPKEGPSILRIQQVVRGDSAAYFCASSLLGGAPGETQYFGPGTRLLVL.

The chain is built from TRBV9 and TRBJ2-3, with 10 bases fitting TRBD2. With 4 bases clipped from V and 2 bases from J, the junction kept 4 bases outside the gene matches. This CDR3 spans 15 amino acids. Germline CDR1 is SGDLS and CDR2 is YYNGEE. The CDR3 DNA is TGTGCCAGCAGCCCGGGACTAGCGATCACAGATACGCAGTATTTT. Translating it yields CASSPGLAITDTQYF.

This chain uses TRBV11-2 with TRBJ2-7, with D possibly TRBD2 on 6 matching bases. Trimming cost V 5 bases and J 4 bases, with 12 bases left between them. This CDR3 spans 13 amino acids. CDR1 is SGHAT, CDR2 FQNNGV, per germline. The CDR3 is CASSLGLVYEQYV. The CDR3 DNA reads TGTGCCAGCAGCCTGGGACTGGTATACGAGCAGTACGTC.

The rearrangement uses TRBV15 and TRBJ2-5, with 10 nucleotides matching TRBD2. The CDR3 contains 15 residues. Germline V gene sequence: CDR1 LNHNV, CDR2 YYDKDF (reference sequence). The V gene end was trimmed by 4 bases and the J gene end by 1 base; junction bases not matched to a gene: 3. The CDR3 reads CATSTGLAVQETQYF. For the CDR3, the DNA is TGTGCCACCAGCACCGGACTAGCGGTCCAAGAGACCCAGTACTTC. Full variable domain (outside the CDR3, taken from reference TRBV15 and TRBJ2-5): DAMVIQNPRYQVTQFGKPVTLSCSQTLNHNVMYWYQQKSSQAPKLLFHYYDKDFNNEADTPDNFQSRRPNTSFCFLDIRSPGLGDTAMYLCATSTGLAVQETQYFGPGTRLLVL.

This chain uses TRBV28 with TRBJ2-1, with TRBD2 matching over 12 bases. The CDR3 covers 16 residues. The germline V gene encodes CDR1 MDHEN and CDR2 SYDVKM. The ends lost 5 bases at V and 10 bases at J; junction bases unmatched: 12. The CDR3 here is CASSPPGLAGSPEQFF. In DNA form, the CDR3 reads TGTGCCAGCAGTCCGCCCGGACTAGCGGGGTCCCCGGAGCAGTTCTTC.

The chain joins TRBV6-5 to TRBJ2-7; maybe TRBD1 (5 bases). Germline CDR1 is MNHEY and CDR2 is SVGAGI. Trimming took off 6 bases at V and 3 bases at J, with 12 bases between the two ends. The CDR3 spans 13 residues. CDR3 DNA: TGTGCCAGCAGCGTGTCAGGGTACTACGAGCAGTACTTC. This sequence encodes CASSVSGYYEQYF.

The CDR3: CATLGGLPYNEQFF. The CDR3 nucleotides are TGTGCCACTCTAGGCGGGTTGCCCTACAATGAGCAGTTCTTC. The rearrangement uses TRBV19 and TRBJ2-1; a weak D match, TRBD2 (5 bases). Trimming cost V 10 bases and J 2 bases, with 15 bases left between them. The CDR3 runs to 14 residues. The V gene's germline CDR1 is LNHDA and CDR2 SQIVND (reference sequence).

The chain links TRBV24-1 to TRBJ2-1, with 14 bases matching TRBD2. V dropped 4 bases and J dropped 5; count of bases not matched to a gene: 6. The CDR3 runs 17 residues. Germline-derived CDR1 and CDR2 are KGHDR and SFDVKD. CDR3 coding DNA: TGTGCCACCAGTGACCCCGGGACTAGCGGGGGCAACAATGAGCAGTTCTTC. It specifies CATSDPGTSGGNNEQFF.

The rearrangement uses TRBV4-2 and TRBJ2-3, with D possibly being TRBD2 (5 bases). Trimming stripped 4 bases from V and 6 bases from J, with 17 bases between. Germline V gene sequence: CDR1 LGHNA, CDR2 YNFKEQ. The CDR3 is 15 residues long. DNA for the CDR3: TGTGCCAGCAGCCCTCGAGCGGTACTACGGGATACGCAGTATTTT. It encodes CASSPRAVLRDTQYF.

The chain combines TRBV29-1 with TRBJ2-1; D perhaps matches TRBD2 (5 bases). This CDR3 is 11 amino acids long. The V end was cut by 7 bases, the J end by 3 bases, with 7 bases between. CDR1 and CDR2 from the germline V gene are SQVTM and ANQGSEA. The CDR3 loop is CSGGYYNEQFF. For the CDR3, the DNA is TGCAGCGGCGGGTACTACAATGAGCAGTTCTTC.

V is TRBV25-1 and J is TRBJ1-6; TRBD1 matches at 8 bases. V trimming: 2 bases; J trimming: 10 bases; junction bases outside the gene matches: 4. The CDR3 is made up of 14 amino acids. Germline CDR1 reads MGHDK; CDR2 reads SYGVNS. CDR3 in amino acids: CASSELQGASPLHF. CDR3 sequence (DNA): TGTGCCAGCAGTGAACTTCAGGGGGCGTCACCCCTCCACTTT.

The chain carries TRBV2 and TRBJ2-7, with TRBD1 identical over 8 bases. Looked up from germline, CDR1 is SNHLY and CDR2 is FYNNEI. The CDR3 totals 16 residues. The V and J ends lost 4 bases and 5 bases, in that order; junction bases with no gene match: 13. CDR3 nucleotides: TGTGCCAGCAGTGTCCCAAAGGACAGGGTAACAGACGAGCAGTACTTC. Protein product: CASSVPKDRVTDEQYF.

The chain combines TRBV6-5 with TRBJ1-1; the D is unclear. Germline-derived CDR1 and CDR2 are MNHEY and SVGAGI. Between the trimmed V and J ends, which lost 10 bases and 1 base, there was a span of 13 bases. The CDR3 runs to 13 residues. The CDR3 bases are TGTGCCACCCAGCCCAACAGGAACACTGAAGCTTTCTTT. Its translation is CATQPNRNTEAFF.

J is TRBJ1-2 and V is TRBV18; D remains ambiguous. V lost 2 bases and J 7 bases, leaving 14 bases between the germline ends. In germline, CDR1 is KGHSH, CDR2 LQKENI. The CDR3 is 14 residues long. CDR3 region: CASSPSRSPGGYTF. CDR3 bases: TGTGCCAGCTCACCATCGAGGAGCCCCGGTGGCTACACCTTC.